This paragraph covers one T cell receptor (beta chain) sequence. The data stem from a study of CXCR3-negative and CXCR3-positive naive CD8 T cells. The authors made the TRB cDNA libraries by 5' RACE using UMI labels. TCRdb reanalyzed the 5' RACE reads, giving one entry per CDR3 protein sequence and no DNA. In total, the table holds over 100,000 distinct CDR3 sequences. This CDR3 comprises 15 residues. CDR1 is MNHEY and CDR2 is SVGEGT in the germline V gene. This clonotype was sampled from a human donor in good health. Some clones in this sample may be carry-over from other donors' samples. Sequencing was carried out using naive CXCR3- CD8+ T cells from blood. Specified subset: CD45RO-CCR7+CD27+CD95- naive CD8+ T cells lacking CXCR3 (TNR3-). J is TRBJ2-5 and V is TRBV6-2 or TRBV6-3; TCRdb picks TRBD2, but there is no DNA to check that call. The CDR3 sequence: CASTPRDRLQEAQYF.